The TCR beta chain described here comes from a study of control samples from healthy donors and cancer patients. Clones were read by immunoSEQ multiplex PCR, and TCRdb kept only the in-frame ones, dropping some. This sample yields about 160,000 clones, of which 96% are seen a single time; over 0.9% belongs to the top ten. This CDR3 contains 14 residues. V shed 9 bases, J shed 5 bases, and the junction held 11 bases outside the gene matches. Germline CDR1 and CDR2: MNHEY and SVGAGI. Sequencing input: blood. This clonotype originated in a woman under 40 in good health. The chain is built from TRBV6-5 and TRBJ2-7, with TRBD2 identical over 9 bases. CDR3 in amino acids: CASRGRSGGNEQYF. DNA of the CDR3: TGTGCCAGTCGGGGAAGGAGCGGGGGGAACGAGCAGTACTTC.